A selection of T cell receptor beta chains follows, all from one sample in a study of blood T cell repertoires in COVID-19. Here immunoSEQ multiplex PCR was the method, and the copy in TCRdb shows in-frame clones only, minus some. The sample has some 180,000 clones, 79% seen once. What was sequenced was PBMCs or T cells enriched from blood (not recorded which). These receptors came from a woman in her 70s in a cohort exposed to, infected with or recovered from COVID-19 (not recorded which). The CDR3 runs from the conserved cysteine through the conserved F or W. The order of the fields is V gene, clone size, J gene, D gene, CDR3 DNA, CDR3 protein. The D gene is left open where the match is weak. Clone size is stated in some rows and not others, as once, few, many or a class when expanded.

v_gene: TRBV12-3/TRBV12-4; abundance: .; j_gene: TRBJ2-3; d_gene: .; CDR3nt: TGTGCCACCCAGGGGACCCATGGAACGCAGTATTTT; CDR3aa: CATQGTHGTQYF
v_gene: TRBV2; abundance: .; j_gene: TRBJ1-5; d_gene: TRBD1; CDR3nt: TGTGCCAGCAGGGACAGGGAGGAAAGCAATCAGCCCCAGCATTTT; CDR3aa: CASRDREESNQPQHF
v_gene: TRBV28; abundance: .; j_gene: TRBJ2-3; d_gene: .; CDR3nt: TGTGCCAGCAGTTCAGGCGCGTGGCGGGGAATTAGTGATACGCAGTATTTT; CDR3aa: CASSSGAWRGISDTQYF
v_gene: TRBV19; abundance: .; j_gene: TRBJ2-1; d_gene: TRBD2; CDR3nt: TGTGCCAGTAGTAACGCCGGGACTAGCGGGAAGAATGAGCAGTTCTTC; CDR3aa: CASSNAGTSGKNEQFF
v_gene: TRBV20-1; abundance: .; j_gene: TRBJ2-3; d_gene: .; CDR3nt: TGCAGTGCCAGTACCCGGGTCGGAGATACGCAGTATTTT; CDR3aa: CSASTRVGDTQYF
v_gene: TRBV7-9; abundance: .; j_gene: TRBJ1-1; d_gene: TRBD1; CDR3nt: TGTGCCAGCAGCCCTGGAAGGGGACAGTCTAACCCTGAAGCTTTCTTT; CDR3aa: CASSPGRGQSNPEAFF
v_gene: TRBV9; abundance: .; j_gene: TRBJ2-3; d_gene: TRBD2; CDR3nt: TGTGCCAGCAGCGCTCCGGGACTAGTGTCAGGTGCGCAGTATTTT; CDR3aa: CASSAPGLVSGAQYF
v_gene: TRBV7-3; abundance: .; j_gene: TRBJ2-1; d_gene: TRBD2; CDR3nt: TGTGCCAGCAGCCCAGCGGGAACGCCCTACAATGAGCAGTTCTTC; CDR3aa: CASSPAGTPYNEQFF
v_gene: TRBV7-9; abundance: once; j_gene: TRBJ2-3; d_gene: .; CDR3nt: TGTGCCAGCAGCTTAGAGGGGCACACAGATACGCAGTATTTT; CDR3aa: CASSLEGHTDTQYF
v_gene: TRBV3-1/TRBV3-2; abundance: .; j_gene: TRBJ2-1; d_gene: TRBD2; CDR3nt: TGTGCCAGCAGCCAAGGGTTTCTAGCGGGATATGGAGAGCAGTTCTTC; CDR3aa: CASSQGFLAGYGEQFF
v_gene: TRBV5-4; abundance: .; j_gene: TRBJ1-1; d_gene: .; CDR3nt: TGTGCCAGCAGCTTGCCAGGGCGAGCCCAAGCCGCTGAAGCTTTCTTT; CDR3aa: CASSLPGRAQAAEAFF
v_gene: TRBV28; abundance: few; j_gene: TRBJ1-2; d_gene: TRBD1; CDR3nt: TGTGCCAGCAGTTTAAGCCGGACAGGGCCCCTTGGCTACACCTTC; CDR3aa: CASSLSRTGPLGYTF
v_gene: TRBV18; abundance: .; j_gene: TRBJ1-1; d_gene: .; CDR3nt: TGTGCCAGCTCACCATGGGGACAAACGAACACTGAAGCTTTCTTT; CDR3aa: CASSPWGQTNTEAFF
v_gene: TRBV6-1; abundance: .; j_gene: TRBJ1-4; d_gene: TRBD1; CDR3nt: TGTGCCAGCAGTGAGATCCCGGGACAGGGTTTGGGACTGTTTTTT; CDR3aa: CASSEIPGQGLGLFF
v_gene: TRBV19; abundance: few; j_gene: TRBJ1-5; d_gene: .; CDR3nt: TGTGCCAGTCGCGACCGGGACGGGAGCTATCAGCCCCAGCATTTT; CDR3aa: CASRDRDGSYQPQHF
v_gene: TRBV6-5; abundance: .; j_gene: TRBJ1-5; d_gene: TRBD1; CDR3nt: TGTGCCAGCAACCCGACAGGGATTATGGGTCAGCCCCAGCATTTT; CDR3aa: CASNPTGIMGQPQHF
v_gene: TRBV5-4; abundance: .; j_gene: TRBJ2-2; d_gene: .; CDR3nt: TGTGCCAGCAGCCCCCCCGGCACCGGGGAGCTGTTTTTT; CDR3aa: CASSPPGTGELFF
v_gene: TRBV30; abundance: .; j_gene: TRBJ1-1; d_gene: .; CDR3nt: TGTGCCTGGAGTGCCTCCGTCAGGAACACTGAAGCTTTCTTT; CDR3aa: CAWSASVRNTEAFF
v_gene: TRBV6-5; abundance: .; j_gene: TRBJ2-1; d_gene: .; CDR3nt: TGTGCCAGCAGTTACTACCTCTCGGGGTATGAGCAGTTCTTC; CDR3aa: CASSYYLSGYEQFF
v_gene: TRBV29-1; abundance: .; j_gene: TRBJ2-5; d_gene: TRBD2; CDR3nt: TGCAGCCACACCCACGAGGCGGGAGGGCCGGAAGAGACCCAGTACTTC; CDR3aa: CSHTHEAGGPEETQYF
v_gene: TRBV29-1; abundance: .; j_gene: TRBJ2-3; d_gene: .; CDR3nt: TGCAGCGTTGAGAGGCAGCCCACAGATACGCAGTATTTT; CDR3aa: CSVERQPTDTQYF
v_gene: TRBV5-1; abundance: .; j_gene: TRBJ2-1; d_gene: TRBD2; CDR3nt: TGCGCCAGCAGCTCAGGGAGCGGGAGTCCCTCCTACAATGAGCAGTTCTTC; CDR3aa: CASSSGSGSPSYNEQFF
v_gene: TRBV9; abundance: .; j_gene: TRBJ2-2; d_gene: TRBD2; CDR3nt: TGTGCCAGCAGCAACCGCGGGAGGGGGAACACCGGGGAGCTGTTTTTT; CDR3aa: CASSNRGRGNTGELFF
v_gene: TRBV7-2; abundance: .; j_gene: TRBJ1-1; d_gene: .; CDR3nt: TGTGCCAGCAGCTCGGTGGGGGCCGGCACTGAAGCTTTCTTT; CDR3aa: CASSSVGAGTEAFF
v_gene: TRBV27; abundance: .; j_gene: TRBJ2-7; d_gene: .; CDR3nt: TGTGCCAGCAGTTCACTCTCGCACGAGCAGTACTTC; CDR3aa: CASSSLSHEQYF
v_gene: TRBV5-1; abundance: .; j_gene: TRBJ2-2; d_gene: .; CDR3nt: TGCGCCAGCAGCTTGGCCTACGGGGAGCTGTTTTTT; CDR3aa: CASSLAYGELFF
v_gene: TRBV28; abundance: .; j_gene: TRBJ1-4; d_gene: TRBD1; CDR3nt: TGTGCCAGCAGGTCTCACAGGGGGCATGAAAAACTGTTTTTT; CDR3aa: CASRSHRGHEKLFF
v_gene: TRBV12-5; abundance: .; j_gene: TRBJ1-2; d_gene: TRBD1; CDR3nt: TGTGCTAGTGGTTTTGGGGACAGGGAGTATGGCTACACCTTC; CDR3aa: CASGFGDREYGYTF
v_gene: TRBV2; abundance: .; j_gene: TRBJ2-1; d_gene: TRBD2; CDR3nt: TGTGCCAGCAGTGCTAGCGGGAGGGCCCTCAACAATGAGCAGTTCTTC; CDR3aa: CASSASGRALNNEQFF
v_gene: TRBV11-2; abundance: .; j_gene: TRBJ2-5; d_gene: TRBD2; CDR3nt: TGTGCCAGCAGCTTCAGCCTGACTAGCCGTAACCAAGAGACCCAGTACTTC; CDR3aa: CASSFSLTSRNQETQYF
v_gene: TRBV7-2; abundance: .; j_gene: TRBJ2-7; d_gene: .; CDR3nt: TGTGCCAGCAACATGGACAGTGGTGGCTACGAGCAGTACTTC; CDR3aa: CASNMDSGGYEQYF
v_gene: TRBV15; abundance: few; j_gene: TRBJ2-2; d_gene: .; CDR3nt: TGTGCCACCAGTCCGCGCGGGTACACCGGGGAGCTGTTTTTT; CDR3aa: CATSPRGYTGELFF
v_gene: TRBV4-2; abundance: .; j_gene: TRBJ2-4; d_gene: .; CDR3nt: TGTGCCAGCAGCCAAGACAGGGCCAAAAACATTCAGTACTTC; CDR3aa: CASSQDRAKNIQYF